The rows below give T cell receptor beta chains drawn from one sample of a study of blood T cells in healthy people across ages. TCRdb re-called the 5' RACE reads with MiXCR, one entry per CDR3 protein. This sample has more than 1,400,000 distinct CDR3 sequences, with approximately 40% found just once. The sequenced material came from blood. Source of these receptors: a woman between 18 and 29 years old in good health. CDR3s include the opening cysteine and the closing phenylalanine or tryptophan. D genes are given only for firm matches. Expanded clones are given a class, and other clones once, few, many or no size at all.

d_call clone_size j_call v_call cdr3_nt cdr3_aa
TRBD2 . TRBJ2-1 TRBV5-1 TGCGCCAGCAGCGCGCTAGCGGTCTCCTACAATGAGCAGTTCTTC CASSALAVSYNEQFF
. . TRBJ2-1 TRBV20-1 TGCAGTGCTAGAGGGGCCGGACTGACGAGCTCCTACAATGAGCAGTTCTTC CSARGAGLTSSYNEQFF
TRBD2 few TRBJ2-5 TRBV5-1 TGCGCCAGCACCCCTCACGGGGGGCAAGAGACCCAGTACTTC CASTPHGGQETQYF
. few TRBJ1-2 TRBV7-9 TGTGCCAGCAGCTTCAATCCCTATGGCTACACCTTC CASSFNPYGYTF
. . TRBJ2-3 TRBV7-9 TGTGCCAGCAGCTTAGTGGGACTTGACACAGATACGCAGTATTTT CASSLVGLDTDTQYF
. . TRBJ1-6 TRBV9 TGTGCCAGCAGTCGGGCAGGAAATTCACCCCTCCACTTT CASSRAGNSPLHF
. few TRBJ2-3 TRBV5-5 TGTGCCAGCAGCAATAATTTCGGCACAGATACGCAGTATTTT CASSNNFGTDTQYF
TRBD2 . TRBJ2-1 TRBV10-1 TGCGCCAGCAGTGCGGATAGCGGGGGGTCCTACAATGAGCAGTTCTTC CASSADSGGSYNEQFF
. . TRBJ2-7 TRBV5-1 TGCGCCAGCAGCGCAACAGGACTCCCTCGAGGCGAGCAGTACTTC CASSATGLPRGEQYF
. . TRBJ1-2 TRBV10-1 TGCGCCAGCAGGGCGGAGGGCCGGGGCTATGGCTACACCTTC CASRAEGRGYGYTF
. . TRBJ2-3 TRBV6-6 TGTGCCAGCGGGGGGGGGCAAGTTTTAGGAGATACGCAGTATTTT CASGGGQVLGDTQYF
. . TRBJ2-1 TRBV5-1 TGCGCCAGCAGCTTGGCCGGCGGTACCAGGAGCTCCTACAATGAGCAGTTCTTC CASSLAGGTRSSYNEQFF
. . TRBJ1-2 TRBV7-2 TGTGCCAGCAGCTTCGTTCCGGGAAACTATGGCTACACCTTC CASSFVPGNYGYTF
. . TRBJ2-4 TRBV10-3 TGTGCCATCTCTGGGGGGAGCGGAAACATTCAGTACTTC CAISGGSGNIQYF
TRBD1 . TRBJ1-2 TRBV20-1 TGCAGTGCAGATGGGACAGGGCATGGCTACACCTTC CSADGTGHGYTF
. few TRBJ2-7 TRBV28 TGTGCCAGCGGTTACAACTCTTACGAGCAGTACTTC CASGYNSYEQYF
. few TRBJ2-7 TRBV4-2 TGTGCCAGCAGCCAAGTTGGTGAGGAGTTGGGCGAGCAGTACTTC CASSQVGEELGEQYF
. . TRBJ1-6 TRBV2 TGTGCCAGCAGTGACCGGGACTCCCGTAATTCACCCCTCCACTTT CASSDRDSRNSPLHF
. few TRBJ2-2 TRBV1 TGCACCAGCGGCCGAGACTTACCTCGCGAGCTGTTTTTT CTSGRDLPRELFF
TRBD2 . TRBJ2-3 TRBV10-3 TGTGCCATCAGTAACGGACTAGCGGCAGATACGCAGTATTTT CAISNGLAADTQYF
TRBD2 . TRBJ2-5 TRBV28 TGTGCCAGCAGTTTGTCAATAGCGGGGGGCCAAGAGACCCAGTACTTC CASSLSIAGGQETQYF
. . TRBJ2-3 TRBV29-1 TGCAGCGTTGAAGGAAATAAAGGGGATACGCAGTATTTT CSVEGNKGDTQYF
TRBD2 . TRBJ2-5 TRBV28 TGCAGCGGGGGAGTGCAAGAGACCCAGTACTTC CSGGVQETQYF
. . TRBJ2-5 TRBV12-3/TRBV12-4 TGTGCCAGCAGTTTAGGTTTCGGGGGTACGGGCAATGAGCAGTACTTC CASSLGFGGTGNEQYF
. . TRBJ2-3 TRBV29-1 TGCAGCGTTGGTAGCGGTCCAGATACGCAGTATTTT CSVGSGPDTQYF
TRBD1 . TRBJ1-1 TRBV6-6 TGTGCCAGCAGTTACCCCGGACAGGGTGGCACTGAAGCTTTCTTT CASSYPGQGGTEAFF
TRBD1 few TRBJ1-5 TRBV12-3/TRBV12-4 TGTGCCAGCAGTTCGACAGGGGATCATCAGCCCCAGCATTTT CASSSTGDHQPQHF
. few TRBJ2-1 TRBV27 TGTGCCAGCAGTTTAGGGCAGCTGTCTGAGCAGTTCTTC CASSLGQLSEQFF
. . TRBJ1-3 TRBV12-3/TRBV12-4 TGTGCCAGCAGTAACCAGGGGATCTCTGGAAACACCATATATTTT CASSNQGISGNTIYF
TRBD2 . TRBJ2-3 TRBV27 TGTGCCAGCAGTTTACTAGCGGGAGAAGTAGGAGATACGCAGTATTTT CASSLLAGEVGDTQYF
. . TRBJ1-5 TRBV12-3/TRBV12-4 TGTGCCAGCAGTTCCTCGGGGTCCATGAGCAATCAGCCCCAGCATTTT CASSSSGSMSNQPQHF
. few TRBJ2-7 TRBV12-3/TRBV12-4 TGTGCCAGCAGCAGCCTGGACACCGACACCTACGAGCAGTACTTC CASSSLDTDTYEQYF
. . TRBJ2-5 TRBV6-6 TGTGCCAGCAGTGTTAGCAGAGTCTACAATGAGCAGTACTTC CASSVSRVYNEQYF
TRBD2 . TRBJ2-7 TRBV20-1 TGCAGTGCTTTCGATAGCGGGGGTAGCTCCTACGAGCAGTACTTC CSAFDSGGSSYEQYF
. . TRBJ1-4 TRBV6-5 TGTGCCAGCACTGACGGGACAACAGAAAAACTGTTTTTT CASTDGTTEKLFF
. . TRBJ2-1 TRBV5-1 TGCGCCAGCACCTCCGACGGGAGCTCCTACAATGAGCAGTTCTTC CASTSDGSSYNEQFF
TRBD1 . TRBJ2-7 TRBV12-3/TRBV12-4 TGTGTCAGCAGAGAGACAGGGGGCGATTACGAGCAGTACTTC CVSRETGGDYEQYF
TRBD2 . TRBJ2-7 TRBV9 TGTGCCAGCAGCGTAGGAGGACTAGCGGGAGACGAGCAGTACTTC CASSVGGLAGDEQYF
. . TRBJ1-6 TRBV25-1 TGTGCCAGCAGGCCCCCCGCCAGCTCCTATAATTCACCCCTCCACTTT CASRPPASSYNSPLHF
. . TRBJ2-1 TRBV24-1 TGTGCCACCAGTCAAGGGGCGGATTACAATGAGCAGTTCTTC CATSQGADYNEQFF
TRBD1 few TRBJ1-4 TRBV20-1 TGCAGTGCGTCTATGGGGGGACAGGGGGTACGAAATGAAAAACTGTTTTTT CSASMGGQGVRNEKLFF
. . TRBJ2-1 TRBV2 TGTGCCAGCAGGGGCAGTCGAAACGAGCAGTTCTTC CASRGSRNEQFF
TRBD1 . TRBJ2-7 TRBV5-5 TGTGCCAGCAGCTATGGGACAGCTTTAACCTACGAGCAGTACTTC CASSYGTALTYEQYF
. few TRBJ1-5 TRBV6-5 TGTGCCAGCAGTTACTCGAAGTTGTCAGGCCAGCCCCAGCATTTT CASSYSKLSGQPQHF